This T cell receptor beta chain is from a study of shared clonotypes between healthy human individuals. When replicate PCRs were run on unsorted PBMC, they used approximately 0.3 ug DNA, tens of thousands of T cell genomes. The authors sequenced unsorted PBMC DNA on ten immunoSEQ deep assay plates. The assay was immunoSEQ multiplex PCR, and TCRdb's table has in-frame clones only and misses some. The sample shows about 470,000 clones, roughly three quarters of them seen only once. As to this clone: Its target is unknown.

Overall study findings and caveats: The authors expected sequencing depth to affect clonotype sharing among donors.

The sequence was obtained from a woman aged 35 to 49 in good health. Some clones in this sample may be carry-over from other donors' samples. Sequencing used PBMCs.

The CDR3 DNA reads as TGTGCCAGCAGTGGGGACTACACAGATACGCAGTATTTT. Its protein product is CASSGDYTDTQYF. The chain combines TRBV6-4 with TRBJ2-3; the match to TRBD2 covers 7 bases. CDR1 is MRHNA, CDR2 SNTAGT, per germline. V shed 4 bases and J 2 bases; nucleotides not matched to a gene: 0. The CDR3 totals 13 residues.